This record concerns one T cell receptor beta chain sequence. It lacks a known antigen. Base qualities were left out, and no much larger clone turns up one base away. These data come from a study of T cells in Graves' hyperthyroidism and ophthalmopathy (dated by TCRdb to the late 2010s). Describing the broader study: Peripheral blood samples were taken at the time of initial diagnosis, prior to any treatment. To identify distinguishing TCR V-J signatures, a discovery cohort of 90 to 100 patients was used, comprising 40 to 45 with Graves' ophthalmopathy and about 59 with stable Graves' hyperthyroidism. Prospective prediction of ophthalmopathy was tested in an independent validation cohort of some 20 hyperthyroidism patients and 15 to 17 patients who later progressed to ophthalmopathy. The 90 or so discovery patients were randomly split 7:3 into training and test sets. In six Graves' hyperthyroidism patients, the study also compared T-cell repertoires from thyroid tissue with T-cell repertoires from blood. After sampling, hyperthyroidism patients received methimazole starting at 30 mg daily, and ophthalmopathy patients received high-dose intravenous methylprednisolone. TCR Vbeta CDR3 sequencing of 135 peripheral blood samples (under 45 ophthalmopathy, roughly 72 hyperthyroidism and approximately 17 progressor patients) is reported in the paper. Beyond this particular receptor, the publication reports: Ophthalmopathy was separated from stable hyperthyroidism by a 13 V-J signature model, with approximately 85% sensitivity and approximately 81% specificity obtained in cross-validation and 80%/75% obtained in testing. During validation, the model predicted progression to ophthalmopathy a median of approximately 7 months ahead of onset, with almost 71% sensitivity and 72% to 85% specificity. Most expanded thyroid clonotypes (frequency above 0.001) were also found in blood, which suggests that blood repertoires may mirror thyroid immune responses. Sample size was not statistically predetermined, and investigators were not blinded to group allocation.

TCR beta CDR3 regions were amplified from RNA transcripts. For the first round of RT-PCR on the TCR CDR3, the HTBI primer set was used together with the Qiagen OneStep RT-PCR kit. Libraries were constructed in a second round of multiplex PCR, after which size selection and purification were performed. Libraries were sequenced paired-end with 100 bp reads on an Illumina HiSeq2000. The original pipeline was this. Raw data were processed with SOAPnuke, discarding reads with adapters, uncalled bases, mean Phred below 15, or no exact constant-primer or identifier match. High-quality paired reads were merged with COPE v1.2.5, and unique nucleotide sequences were defined as clonotypes. MiTCR v1.1 was used to align the clonotypes against IMGT TRBV, TRBD and TRBJ reference segments. The analysis included only V-J combinations with a frequency above 0.0001, which together covered 98% to 99.2% of the repertoires. The TCS score was defined as F50 (clonal expansion) divided by E x V (chaos), with BLOSUM62-based TCRdist calculated between CDR3 peptides within each V-J. Welch's t-statistics and random forest reduced 500 to 550 V-J features to roughly 13, which were used in a naive Bayes classifier (R e1071). The public reads were quality trimmed at Q25 with fastp and then assembled into clones with MiXCR by TCRdb, keeping productive beta chains. Rows merge per CDR3 protein into single entries with the most common DNA and genes. What appears here as the V and J calls and clone size reflects TCRdb's work, not the paper's. The sample records 730,000 or so distinct CDR3 sequences, about 17% of which are singletons. The ten largest clones take up roughly a sixth of the sample.

The CDR3 goes from the cysteine to the phenylalanine over 14 residues. This entry keeps only the CDR3 DNA: 42 bases, framed from base 1. Looking up the germline V gene (reference sequence) yields CDR1 GTSNPN and CDR2 SVGIG. Trimming at the junction amounts to 0 bases on V and 6 bases on J, and the germline ends lie 11 bases apart. Hyperthyroidism patients were newly diagnosed, had a disease duration of under 2 months, and were aged 18 to 65 years. The study excluded patients with uncontrolled infections, other autoimmune diseases, pregnancy or lactation. Diagnoses were based on clinical symptoms, serum thyroxine and TRAb, thyroid ultrasound and orbital computed tomography. Blood from progressor patients was collected at the time of first diagnosis with hyperthyroidism, before any ophthalmopathy symptoms had appeared. PBMCs were isolated from approximately 10 ml of fresh peripheral blood by Ficoll-Paque density gradient centrifugation. Progressor patients were defined as those initially diagnosed with Graves' hyperthyroidism in whom ophthalmopathy developed during follow-up. Trizol reagent was used to extract total RNA, and RNA quality was then checked on an Agilent 2100 Bioanalyzer.

Sequences were obtained from blood. The V and J segments used are TRBV30 and TRBJ2-2; matching of 5 bases hints at TRBD2 as the D gene. The clonotype was recovered from a woman in her forties or fifties with Graves' hyperthyroidism that later progressed to Graves' ophthalmopathy. The nucleotide sequence reads TGTGCCTGGAGTGTGTCTAGCCTGTCCGGGGAGCTGTTTTTT. Translated, this gives CAWSVSSLSGELFF.